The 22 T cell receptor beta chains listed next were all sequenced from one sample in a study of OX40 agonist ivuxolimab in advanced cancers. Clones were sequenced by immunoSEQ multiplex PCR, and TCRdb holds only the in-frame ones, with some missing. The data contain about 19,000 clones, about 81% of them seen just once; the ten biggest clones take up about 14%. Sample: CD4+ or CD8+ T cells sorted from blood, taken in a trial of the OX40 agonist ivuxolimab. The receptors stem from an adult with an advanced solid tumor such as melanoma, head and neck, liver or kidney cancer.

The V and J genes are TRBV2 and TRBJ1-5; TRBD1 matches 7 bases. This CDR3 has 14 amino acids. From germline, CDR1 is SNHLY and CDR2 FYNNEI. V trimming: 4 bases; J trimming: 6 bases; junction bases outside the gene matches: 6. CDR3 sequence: CASSVAQGGQPQHF. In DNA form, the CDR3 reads TGTGCCAGCAGTGTGGCTCAGGGGGGTCAGCCCCAGCATTTT.

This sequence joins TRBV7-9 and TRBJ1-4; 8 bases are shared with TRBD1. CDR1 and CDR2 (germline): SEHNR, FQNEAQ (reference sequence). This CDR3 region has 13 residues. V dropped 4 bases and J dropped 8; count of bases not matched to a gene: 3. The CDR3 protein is CASSYGQGEKLFF. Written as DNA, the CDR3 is TGTGCCAGCAGCTACGGACAGGGAGAAAAACTGTTTTTT.

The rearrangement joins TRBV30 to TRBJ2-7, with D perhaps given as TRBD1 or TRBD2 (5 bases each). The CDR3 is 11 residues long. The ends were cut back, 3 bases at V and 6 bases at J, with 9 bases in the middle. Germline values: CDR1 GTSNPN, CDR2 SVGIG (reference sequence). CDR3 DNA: TGTGCCTGGAGCCAGGGACGCGAGCAGTACTTC. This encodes CAWSQGREQYF.

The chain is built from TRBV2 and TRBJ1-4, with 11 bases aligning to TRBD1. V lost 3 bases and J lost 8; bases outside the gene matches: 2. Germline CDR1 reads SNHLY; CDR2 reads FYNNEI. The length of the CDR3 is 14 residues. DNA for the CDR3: TGTGCCAGCAGTGACGGGACAGGGGGAGAAAAACTGTTTTTT. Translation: CASSDGTGGEKLFF.

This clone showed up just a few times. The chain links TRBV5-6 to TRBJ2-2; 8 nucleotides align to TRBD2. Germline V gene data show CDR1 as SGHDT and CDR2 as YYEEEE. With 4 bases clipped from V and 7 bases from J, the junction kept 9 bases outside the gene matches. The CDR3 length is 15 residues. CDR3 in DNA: TGTGCCAGCAGCCGACTAGCGAGAGGTGGCGGGGAGCTGTTTTTT. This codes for CASSRLARGGGELFF.

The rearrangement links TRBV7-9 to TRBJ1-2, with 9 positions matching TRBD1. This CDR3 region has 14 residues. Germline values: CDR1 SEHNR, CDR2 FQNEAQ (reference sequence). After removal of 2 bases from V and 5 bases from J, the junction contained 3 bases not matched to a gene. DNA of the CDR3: TGTGCCAGCAGCTTACAGGGACAGGGATATGGCTACACCTTC. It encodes CASSLQGQGYGYTF.

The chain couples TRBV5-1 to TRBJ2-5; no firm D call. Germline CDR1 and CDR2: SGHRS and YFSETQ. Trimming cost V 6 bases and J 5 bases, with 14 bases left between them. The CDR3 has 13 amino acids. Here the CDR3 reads CASKTEPTETQYF. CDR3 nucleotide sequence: TGCGCCAGCAAGACTGAACCCACGGAGACCCAGTACTTC.

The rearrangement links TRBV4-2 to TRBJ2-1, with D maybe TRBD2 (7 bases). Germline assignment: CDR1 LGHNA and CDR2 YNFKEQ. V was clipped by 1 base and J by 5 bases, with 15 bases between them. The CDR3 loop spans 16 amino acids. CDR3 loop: CASSQGLGGADNEQFF. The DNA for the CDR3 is TGTGCCAGCAGCCAAGGTCTGGGGGGGGCCGACAATGAGCAGTTCTTC.

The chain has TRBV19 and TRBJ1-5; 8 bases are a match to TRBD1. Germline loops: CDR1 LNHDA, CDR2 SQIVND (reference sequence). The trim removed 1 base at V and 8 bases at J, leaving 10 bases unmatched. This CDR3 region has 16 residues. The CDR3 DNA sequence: TGTGCCAGTAGTATAGTTCGACAGGGGAGGAAGGAGCCCCAGCATTTT. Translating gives CASSIVRQGRKEPQHF. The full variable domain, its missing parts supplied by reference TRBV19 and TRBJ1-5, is DGGITQSPKYLFRKEGQNVTLSCEQNLNHDAMYWYRQDPGQGLRLIYYSQIVNDFQKGDIAEGYSVSREKKESFPLTVTSAQKNPTAFYLCASSIVRQGRKEPQHFGDGTRLSIL.

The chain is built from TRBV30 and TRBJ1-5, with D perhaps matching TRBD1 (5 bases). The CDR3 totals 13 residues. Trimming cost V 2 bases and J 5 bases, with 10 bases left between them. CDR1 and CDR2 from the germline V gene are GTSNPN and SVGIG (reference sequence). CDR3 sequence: CAWSRQGDQPQHF. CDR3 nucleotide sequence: TGTGCCTGGAGTAGGCAGGGAGATCAGCCCCAGCATTTT.

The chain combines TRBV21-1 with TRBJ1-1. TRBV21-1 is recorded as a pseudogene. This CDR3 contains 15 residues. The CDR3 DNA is TGTGCCAGCAGCCCGATGGACGCGCAGAACACTGAAGCTTTCTTT. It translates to CASSPMDAQNTEAFF.

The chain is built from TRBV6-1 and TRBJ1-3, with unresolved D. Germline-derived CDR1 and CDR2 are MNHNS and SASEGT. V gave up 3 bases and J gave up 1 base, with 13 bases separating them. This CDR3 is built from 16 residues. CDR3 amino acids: CASSEFSAVSGNTIYF. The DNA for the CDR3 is TGTGCCAGCAGTGAGTTCTCGGCGGTGTCTGGAAACACCATATATTTT.

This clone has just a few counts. CDR3 sequence (DNA): TGTGCCAGCAGCCCACTGACAGGTGACAATGAGCAGTTCTTC. Translated, it gives CASSPLTGDNEQFF. The chain uses TRBV28 and TRBJ2-1, with D maybe TRBD1 (6 bases). This CDR3 comprises 14 residues. V was shortened by 6 bases and J by 5 bases, with 14 bases between the two germline ends. Germline V gene lookup returns CDR1 MDHEN and CDR2 SYDVKM.

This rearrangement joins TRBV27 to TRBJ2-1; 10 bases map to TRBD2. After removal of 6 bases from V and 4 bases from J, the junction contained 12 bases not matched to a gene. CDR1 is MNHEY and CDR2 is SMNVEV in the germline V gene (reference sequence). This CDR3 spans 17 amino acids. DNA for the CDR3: TGTGCCAGCAGCTTAAATCGACTAGCGGGCGATTACAATGAGCAGTTCTTC. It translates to CASSLNRLAGDYNEQFF.

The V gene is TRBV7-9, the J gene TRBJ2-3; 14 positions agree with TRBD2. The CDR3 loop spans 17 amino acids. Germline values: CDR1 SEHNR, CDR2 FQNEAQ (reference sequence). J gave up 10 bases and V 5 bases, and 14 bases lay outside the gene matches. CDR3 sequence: CASSHRPTSGGAMAQYF. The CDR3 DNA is TGTGCCAGCAGCCATCGTCCGACTAGCGGGGGGGCCATGGCGCAGTATTTT. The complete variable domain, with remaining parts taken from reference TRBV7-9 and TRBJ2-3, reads DTGVSQNPRHKITKRGQNVTFRCDPISEHNRLYWYRQTLGQGPEFLTYFQNEAQLEKSRLLSDRFSAERPKGSFSTLEIQRTEQGDSAMYLCASSHRPTSGGAMAQYFGPGTRLTVL.

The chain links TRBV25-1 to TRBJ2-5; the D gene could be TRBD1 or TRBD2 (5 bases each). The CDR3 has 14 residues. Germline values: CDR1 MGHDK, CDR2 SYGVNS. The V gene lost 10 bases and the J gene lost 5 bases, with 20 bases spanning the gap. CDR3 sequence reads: CATKDPGKGETQYF. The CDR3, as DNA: TGTGCCACCAAAGACCCGGGAAAGGGGGAGACCCAGTACTTC. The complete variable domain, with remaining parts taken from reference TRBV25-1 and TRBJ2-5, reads EADIYQTPRYLVIGTGKKITLECSQTMGHDKMYWYQQDPGMELHLIHYSYGVNSTEKGDLSSESTVSRIRTEHFPLTLESARPSHTSQYLCATKDPGKGETQYFGPGTRLLVL.

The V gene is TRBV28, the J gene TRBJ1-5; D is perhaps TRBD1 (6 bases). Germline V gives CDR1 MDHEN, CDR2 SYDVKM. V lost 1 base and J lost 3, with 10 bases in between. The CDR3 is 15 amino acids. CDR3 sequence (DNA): TGTGCCAGCAGTTTATCAGGGGTCTACAATCAGCCCCAGCATTTT. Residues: CASSLSGVYNQPQHF. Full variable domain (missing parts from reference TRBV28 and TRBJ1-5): DVKVTQSSRYLVKRTGEKVFLECVQDMDHENMFWYRQDPGLGLRLIYFSYDVKMKEKGDIPEGYSVSREKKERFSLILESASTNQTSMYLCASSLSGVYNQPQHFGDGTRLSIL.

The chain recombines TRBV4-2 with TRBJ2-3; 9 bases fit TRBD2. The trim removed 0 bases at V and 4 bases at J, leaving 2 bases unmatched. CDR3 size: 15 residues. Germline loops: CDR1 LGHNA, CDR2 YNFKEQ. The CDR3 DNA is TGTGCCAGCAGCCAAGAGGGACTAGCAGCAGATACGCAGTATTTT. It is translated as CASSQEGLAADTQYF.

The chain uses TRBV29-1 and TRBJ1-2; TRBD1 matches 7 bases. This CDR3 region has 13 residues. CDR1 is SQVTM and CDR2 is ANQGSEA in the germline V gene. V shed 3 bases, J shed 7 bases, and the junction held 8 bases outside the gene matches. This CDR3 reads CSVEGQGGGGYTF. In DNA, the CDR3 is TGCAGCGTTGAGGGCCAGGGGGGCGGTGGCTACACCTTC.

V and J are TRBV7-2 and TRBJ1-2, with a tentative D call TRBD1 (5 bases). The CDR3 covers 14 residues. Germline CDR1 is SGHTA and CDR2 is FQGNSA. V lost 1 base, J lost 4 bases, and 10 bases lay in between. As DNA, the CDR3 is TGTGCCAGCAGCTTAGGGCAGGGAGCCTATGGCTACACCTTC. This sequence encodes CASSLGQGAYGYTF.

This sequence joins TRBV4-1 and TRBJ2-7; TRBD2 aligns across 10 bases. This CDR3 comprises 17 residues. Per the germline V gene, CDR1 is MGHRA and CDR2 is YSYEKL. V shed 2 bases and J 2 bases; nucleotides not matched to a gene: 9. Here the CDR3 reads CASSQPSGLARTYEQYF. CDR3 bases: TGCGCCAGCAGCCAACCTTCGGGACTAGCGAGGACCTACGAGCAGTACTTC.

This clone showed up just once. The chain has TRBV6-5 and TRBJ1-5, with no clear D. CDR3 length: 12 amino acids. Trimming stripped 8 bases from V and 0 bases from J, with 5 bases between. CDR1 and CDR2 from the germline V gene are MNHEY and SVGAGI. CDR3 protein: CASRYSNQPQHF. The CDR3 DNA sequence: TGTGCCAGCCGCTATAGCAATCAGCCCCAGCATTTT.